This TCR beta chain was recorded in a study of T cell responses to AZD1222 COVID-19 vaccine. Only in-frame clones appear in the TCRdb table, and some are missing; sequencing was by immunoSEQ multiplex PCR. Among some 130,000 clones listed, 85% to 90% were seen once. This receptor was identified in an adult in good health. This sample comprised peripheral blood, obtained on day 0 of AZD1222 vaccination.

DNA for the CDR3: TGTGCCAGCAGTTATCCAAAGGGATATACGAACACTGAAGCTTTCTTT. Protein sequence: CASSYPKGYTNTEAFF. This chain joins TRBV6-2 or TRBV6-3 and TRBJ1-1; D remains unclear. In germline, CDR1 is MNHEY, CDR2 SVGEGT. This CDR3 has 16 amino acids. Trimming removed 3 bases from V and 1 base from J, with 15 bases in between.